The 27 T cell receptor beta chains listed next were all sequenced from one sample in a study of beta chain features in type 1 diabetes. No antigen has been identified for these receptors. Isolated RNA was reverse transcribed in full, so expressed TCRB transcripts were sequenced. Only in-frame clones appear in the TCRdb table, and some are missing; sequencing was by immunoSEQ multiplex PCR. The repertoire includes about 68,000 clones, approximately 50% of them detected once, and 0.55% to 0.8% sits in the top ten. Findings of the study overall: Type 1 diabetes patients had moderately but significantly shorter TCRB CDR3s in all four CD4+ subsets.

The sample comprised central memory CD4+ T cells from blood. The receptors stem from a man aged 25-45 years with type 1 diabetes.

The rearrangement joins TRBV5-1 to TRBJ2-3, with TRBD2 identical over 9 bases. The trim removed 4 bases at V and 4 bases at J, leaving 13 bases unmatched. Germline V gene sequence: CDR1 SGHRS, CDR2 YFSETQ. The CDR3 sequence is 17 residues long. In DNA, the CDR3 is TGCGCCAGCAGCCGGGGGGAGGCGGGAGGGCCCGCAGATACGCAGTATTTT. Residues: CASSRGEAGGPADTQYF.

This sequence joins TRBV5-4 and TRBJ2-7; 7 bases fit TRBD1. Germline V gene data show CDR1 as SGHNT and CDR2 as YYREEE (reference sequence). This CDR3 has 16 amino acids. J was trimmed by 0 bases and V by 5 bases; bases with no gene match: 11. DNA for the CDR3: TGTGCCAGCAGTCAAGGGGGCATTTTGGGCTCCTACGAGCAGTACTTC. Amino acid sequence: CASSQGGILGSYEQYF.

The CDR3 sequence is CASGATGRGGEQYF. In DNA, the CDR3 is TGTGCTAGTGGTGCGACAGGGAGAGGGGGCGAGCAGTACTTC. The chain joins TRBV12-5 to TRBJ2-7, with 7 bases that match TRBD1. The CDR3 is 14 residues long. CDR1 and CDR2 (germline): LGHNT, FRNRAP. J was trimmed by 6 bases and V by 5 bases; bases with no gene match: 10.

The chain is built from TRBV11-2 and TRBJ2-3, with 10 nucleotides matching TRBD2. Unmatched junction bases numbered 5, after V lost 5 bases and J lost 6 bases. In germline, CDR1 is SGHAT, CDR2 FQNNGV. This CDR3 has 14 amino acids. CDR3 sequence reads: CASSLGTSADTQYF. The CDR3 DNA is TGTGCCAGCAGCCTCGGGACTAGCGCCGATACGCAGTATTTT. The whole variable domain, filled in from reference TRBV11-2 and TRBJ2-3, reads EAGVAQSPRYKIIEKRQSVAFWCNPISGHATLYWYQQILGQGPKLLIQFQNNGVVDDSQLPKDRFSAERLKGVDSTLKIQPAKLEDSAVYLCASSLGTSADTQYFGPGTRLTVL.

About this clone: Other nucleotide sequences from this sample produce the same CDR3. The chain couples TRBV6-5 to TRBJ2-1; 10 nucleotides agree with TRBD1. This CDR3 contains 13 residues. V was pared by 2 bases and J by 8 bases, with 0 bases of the junction left unmatched. CDR1 and CDR2 (germline): MNHEY, SVGAGI. The CDR3 here is CASSYDRGHEQFF. In nucleotides, the CDR3 is TGTGCCAGCAGTTACGACAGGGGGCATGAGCAGTTCTTC.

V gene TRBV6-5 combines with J gene TRBJ2-7, with 9 bases that match TRBD2. Trimming at V came to 10 bases and at J to 5 bases, leaving 15 bases not matched to a gene. Germline assignment: CDR1 MNHEY and CDR2 SVGAGI. The CDR3 covers 15 residues. CDR3 amino acids: CATHGEGGRGNEQYF. The CDR3 region has the DNA TGTGCCACCCATGGTGAGGGCGGGAGGGGGAACGAGCAGTACTTC.

A remark on this clone: The junction does not match germline at one end; this may be a read error. This chain links TRBV4-1 with TRBJ2-7, with 10 bases aligning to TRBD1. Germline V gives CDR1 MGHRA, CDR2 YSYEKL. CDR3 length: 14 amino acids. CDR3 amino acids: CASSEDRGPYEQYF. The CDR3 region has the DNA TGCGCCAGCAGCGAAGACAGGGGGCCCTACGAGCAGTACTTC.

The rearrangement joins TRBV30 to TRBJ1-4, with D maybe TRBD1 (6 bases). Germline V gene data show CDR1 as GTSNPN and CDR2 as SVGIG (reference sequence). The V end lost 2 bases, the J end lost 0 bases, and 13 bases lay between the germline ends. This CDR3 contains 16 residues. The CDR3 reads CAWSRGQTTTNEKLFF. The CDR3 region has the DNA TGTGCCTGGAGTAGAGGACAGACAACAACTAATGAAAAACTGTTTTTT.

The chain carries TRBV11-2 and TRBJ2-4; 7 bases agree with TRBD2. This CDR3 is built from 14 residues. Germline CDR1 and CDR2: SGHAT and FQNNGV. V was clipped by 1 base and J by 7 bases; unmatched bases: 4. The CDR3 DNA sequence: TGTGCCAGCAGCTTAGGGGGGGGAGGGAACATTCAGTACTTC. This translates into CASSLGGGGNIQYF.

This clone was counted between two and nine times. The chain has TRBV30 and TRBJ2-1; TRBD2 might be the D (6 bases). Germline lookup yields CDR1 GTSNPN and CDR2 SVGIG (reference sequence). The V end lost 0 bases, the J end lost 12 bases, and 12 bases lay between the germline ends. This CDR3 region has 12 residues. As DNA, the CDR3 is TGTGCCTGGAGTGTACCCGGGGGTAGGCAGTTCTTC. This encodes CAWSVPGGRQFF.

The chain combines TRBV6-5 with TRBJ2-7, with 10 bases that match TRBD2. The CDR3 totals 14 residues. Germline-derived CDR1 and CDR2 are MNHEY and SVGAGI. V was pared by 5 bases and J by 3 bases, with 4 bases of the junction left unmatched. The CDR3 protein is CASSGLAEGYEQYF. The CDR3, as DNA: TGTGCCAGCAGTGGACTAGCGGAAGGCTACGAGCAGTACTTC.

This sequence joins TRBV4-2 and TRBJ1-2, with 7 positions matching TRBD1. Germline values: CDR1 LGHNA, CDR2 YNFKEQ. J gave up 8 bases and V 4 bases, and 13 bases lay outside the gene matches. The CDR3 is 15 residues long. The CDR3 protein is CASSPVEFRGGGYTF. The CDR3 region has the DNA TGTGCCAGCAGCCCAGTCGAATTTAGAGGGGGCGGCTACACCTTC.

This clone was seen only a few times. The rearrangement links TRBV6-5 to TRBJ2-7; 11 bases are shared with TRBD1. From germline, CDR1 is MNHEY and CDR2 SVGAGI. After removal of 4 bases from V and 3 bases from J, the junction contained 5 bases not matched to a gene. The CDR3 covers 15 residues. The CDR3 is CASSSGTGGNYEQYF. The DNA for the CDR3 is TGTGCCAGCAGTTCCGGGACAGGGGGGAACTACGAGCAGTACTTC.

V is TRBV7-9 and J is TRBJ2-5, with 7 nucleotides matching TRBD1. There are 18 residues in the CDR3. Germline V CDR1 and CDR2: SEHNR, FQNEAQ (reference sequence). Germline trimming cut 0 bases from V and 2 bases from J; bases unmatched to any gene: 12. This CDR3 reads CASSLARLGQRSQETQYF. As DNA, the CDR3 is TGTGCCAGCAGCTTAGCGCGGTTGGGACAGAGATCGCAAGAGACCCAGTACTTC.

This clone was seen only a few times. V and J are TRBV19 and TRBJ1-2, with 8 bases identical to TRBD1. Trimming cost V 4 bases and J 8 bases; bases outside gene matches: 9. CDR3 length: 14 residues. Germline V gene data show CDR1 as LNHDA and CDR2 as SQIVND (reference sequence). CDR3 residues: CASSTDREIGGYTF. The CDR3, as DNA: TGTGCCAGTAGTACGGACAGGGAGATAGGGGGCTACACCTTC.

This rearrangement joins TRBV2 to TRBJ2-7, with TRBD2 as a possible D gene (6 bases). This CDR3 region has 14 residues. Trimming took off 6 bases at V and 5 bases at J, with 17 bases between the two ends. The germline CDR1 and CDR2 sequences are SNHLY and FYNNEI. The CDR3 region is CASSPSGGGHEQYF. In DNA, the CDR3 is TGTGCCAGCAGCCCCTCCGGGGGTGGTCACGAGCAGTACTTC.

A few counts support this clone. The gene calls are TRBV7-8 and TRBJ2-1; 7 nucleotides agree with TRBD1. The CDR3 spans 14 residues. The junction had 3 bases not matched to a gene; V was cut back by 5 bases and J by 2 bases. Germline lookup yields CDR1 SGHVS and CDR2 FQNEAQ. CDR3 nucleotides: TGTGCCAGCAGCAAGGACAGGACCTACAATGAGCAGTTCTTC. Residues: CASSKDRTYNEQFF.

The chain carries TRBV5-1 and TRBJ2-1; TRBD2 matches at 10 bases. The germline CDR1 and CDR2 sequences are SGHRS and YFSETQ. This CDR3 has 16 residues. Trimming took 4 bases from V and 2 from J; bases not matched to a gene: 6. In DNA form, the CDR3 reads TGCGCCAGCAGCAGGACTAGCGGCCCGACCTACAATGAGCAGTTCTTC. Protein sequence: CASSRTSGPTYNEQFF.

The V and J genes are TRBV18 and TRBJ1-1; 9 bases are a match to TRBD1. The ends lost 1 base at V and 3 bases at J; junction bases unmatched: 9. This CDR3 spans 17 amino acids. Germline V CDR1 and CDR2: KGHSH, LQKENI. The CDR3 reads CASSPQATGGGYTEAFF. The CDR3 nucleotides read TGTGCCAGCTCACCACAGGCGACAGGGGGAGGGTACACTGAAGCTTTCTTT.

The J gene is TRBJ2-3, the V gene TRBV7-2; TRBD2 matches at 10 bases. There are 17 residues in the CDR3. Germline-derived CDR1 and CDR2 are SGHTA and FQGNSA. The trim removed 0 bases at V and 0 bases at J, leaving 3 bases unmatched. CDR3 in amino acids: CASSLASAGGSTDTQYF. CDR3 bases: TGTGCCAGCAGCTTAGCCTCAGCGGGAGGGAGCACAGATACGCAGTATTTT.

V gene TRBV5-4 combines with J gene TRBJ2-7; 7 bases map to TRBD2. The CDR3 has 16 residues. J gave up 5 bases and V 0 bases, and 11 bases lay outside the gene matches. Germline V gene lookup returns CDR1 SGHNT and CDR2 YYREEE (reference sequence). CDR3 DNA: TGTGCCAGCAGCTTGGACCCCGGGGGGTCGGTCGACGAGCAGTACTTC. Its translation: CASSLDPGGSVDEQYF. Complete variable domain (other parts from reference TRBV5-4 and TRBJ2-7): ETGVTQSPTHLIKTRGQQVTLRCSSQSGHNTVSWYQQALGQGPQFIFQYYREEENGRGNFPPRFSGLQFPNYSSELNVNALELDDSALYLCASSLDPGGSVDEQYFGPGTRLTVT.

The chain joins TRBV27 to TRBJ2-7; tentatively, D is TRBD2 (5 bases). The V gene's germline CDR1 is MNHEY and CDR2 SMNVEV (reference sequence). The CDR3 covers 14 residues. V lost 6 bases and J lost 0, with 12 bases in between. The CDR3 is CASRAVANSYEQYF. The CDR3 DNA is TGTGCCAGCAGGGCGGTAGCGAACTCCTACGAGCAGTACTTC.

The chain employs TRBV5-4 and TRBJ2-3; the match to TRBD1 covers 9 bases. This CDR3 spans 16 amino acids. With V trimmed by 3 bases and J by 2 bases, 7 bases remained unmatched. CDR1 SGHNT and CDR2 YYREEE come from the germline V gene (reference sequence). For the CDR3, the DNA is TGTGCCAGCAGCTCCTATGGGACAGGGCCCACAGATACGCAGTATTTT. Protein: CASSSYGTGPTDTQYF.

This chain joins TRBV12-5 and TRBJ1-4; 8 positions match TRBD1. In germline, CDR1 is LGHNT, CDR2 FRNRAP. Unmatched junction bases numbered 12, after V lost 3 bases and J lost 6 bases. This CDR3 is built from 17 residues. CDR3 DNA sequence: TGTGCTAGTGGTTTCGGACTTAAGACAGGGGAGCATGAAAAACTGTTTTTT. It codes for CASGFGLKTGEHEKLFF.

V is TRBV7-2 and J is TRBJ2-1; D gene unclear. The CDR3 is made up of 14 amino acids. Germline CDR1 is SGHTA and CDR2 is FQGNSA. V lost 5 bases and J lost 5, with 13 bases in between. CDR3 DNA sequence: TGTGCCAGCAGCCCCACGGAGATCAACAATGAGCAGTTCTTC. Protein product: CASSPTEINNEQFF. The full variable domain, rest sourced from reference TRBV7-2 and TRBJ2-1, is GAGVSQSPSNKVTEKGKDVELRCDPISGHTALYWYRQSLGQGLEFLIYFQGNSAPDKSGLPSDRFSAERTGGSVSTLTIQRTQQEDSAVYLCASSPTEINNEQFFGPGTRLTVL.

Comments on this clone: At one end, the junction sequence differs from germline, possibly due to a read error. This sample includes further DNA sequences coding for the same CDR3. Written as DNA, the CDR3 is TGCGCCAGCAGCCGCGAGGAGACCCAGTACTTC. It specifies CASSREETQYF. The chain employs TRBV7-6 and TRBJ2-5; D is unresolved. Germline values: CDR1 SGHVS, CDR2 FNYEAQ. CDR3 size: 11 residues. Together with reference TRBV7-6 and TRBJ2-5, the CDR3 gives the full variable domain: GAGVSQSPRYKVTKRGQDVALRCDPISGHVSLYWYRQALGQGPEFLTYFNYEAQQDKSGLPNDRFSAERPEGSISTLTIQRTEQRDSAMYRCASSREETQYFGPGTRLLVL.

The chain links TRBV28 to TRBJ1-1, with D uncertain. The CDR3 runs 11 residues. In germline, CDR1 is MDHEN, CDR2 SYDVKM. Trimming cost V 3 bases and J 7 bases, with 6 bases left between them. The CDR3 sequence is CASSFYGEAFF. The CDR3, as DNA: TGTGCCAGCAGTTTCTACGGTGAAGCTTTCTTT.